The following is a T cell receptor (beta chain) sequence with its context. This clonotype showed up many times. Its antigen is not yet known. Base qualities are not at hand, and no much larger clone is one base apart. This entry comes from a study of regulatory T cells in long-lasting Graves disease (dated by TCRdb to about 2021). The study in broad terms: Antithyroid drugs had been taken for less than 3 months by newly diagnosed Graves' disease patients. TCR sequencing covered some 13 persistent and some 20 newly diagnosed Graves' disease patients, around 35 samples in total. The study took place in China and was registered as a clinical trial. Peripheral blood TCR sequencing and RNA sequencing compared persistent Graves' disease patients with newly diagnosed Graves' disease patients. The investigation overall reported the following: The small sample size was acknowledged by the authors as a limitation that may reduce accuracy. Only the TCR beta chain was sequenced and analyzed. Because the primary lesion, thyroid tissue, could not be accessed, the study looked at peripheral blood alone. Patients with persistent disease shared more public clonotypes (fewer than 3,000) than newly diagnosed patients did (966). Compared with newly diagnosed patients, persistent Graves' disease patients had lower TCR Shannon entropy and fewer highly expanded clones, which suggests clonal expansion. TRBV28, TRBJ1-2 and TRBJ2-5 were preferentially used in persistent disease, while TRBV20-1 and TRBJ2-1 were favored in newly diagnosed disease.

The sample's time point label is to be understood as: newly diagnosed GD, antithyroid drugs for less than 3 months. For both TCR sequencing and RNA sequencing, RNA was extracted from PBMCs in TRIzol. The diagnosis of Graves' disease was made according to American Thyroid Association guidelines. Patients were recruited from an endocrinology department in Xi'an, China. Each patient gave approximately 9.7 milliliters of peripheral blood, collected in an EDTA anticoagulant tube. Ficoll Paque Plus density gradient separation was used to isolate PBMCs, and no additional T cell sorting was done. An Agilent 2100 Bioanalyzer and agarose gel were used to assess RNA quality, and a NanoDrop 2000 was used to measure RNA concentration. Library creation used multiplex PCR. TCRdb records Illumina HiSeq 4000 as the sequencer. iRepertoire HTBI primers and Arm-PCR amplification of CDR3 regions were used to construct TCR beta libraries. Gel purification was performed on PCR products prior to sequencing. On the authors' methods: A total of roughly 67 TRBV and under 15 TRBJ segments were identified across samples and were used for gene usage analysis of CDR3 amino acid clonotypes. COPE and FqMerger were used to merge filtered high-quality paired reads into contigs. Contigs were aligned with BLAST to IMGT TRBV, TRBD and TRBJ reference genes, and CDR3 was defined per IMGT. Clonotypes above 0.1% frequency were classified as highly expanded clones. Shannon entropy served as the measure of repertoire diversity, while the Gini coefficient captured V-J evenness. Clonotypes shared by more than one individual were considered public. TCRdb reworked the public reads: Q25 trimming with fastp, MiXCR clone assembly, productive beta chains retained. Merged by CDR3 protein, the rows form single entries marked with the most common genes and DNA. The V and J calls here are based on TCRdb, not the publication. The sample records fewer than 350,000 distinct CDR3 sequences, about 20% of which are singletons. Jointly, the top ten make up more than 30% of the sample.

From its cysteine to its phenylalanine, the CDR3 spans 11 amino acids. Just CDR3 DNA is preserved here, 33 bases in frame from base 1. V sheds 6 bases and J sheds 3 bases, leaving 6 bases between their ends. In the germline V gene, CDR1 corresponds to SGHAT and CDR2 to FQNNGV. The sequencing used peripheral blood mononuclear cells (PBMCs), collected at new diagnosis, from a patient treated with antithyroid drugs. This receptor was obtained from a female donor with Graves disease. The sequence joins TRBV11-2 to TRBJ2-7, with no confidently assigned D gene. The nucleotides read TGTGCCAGCAGTGCTAACTACGAGCAGTACTTC. Its translation reads: CASSANYEQYF.